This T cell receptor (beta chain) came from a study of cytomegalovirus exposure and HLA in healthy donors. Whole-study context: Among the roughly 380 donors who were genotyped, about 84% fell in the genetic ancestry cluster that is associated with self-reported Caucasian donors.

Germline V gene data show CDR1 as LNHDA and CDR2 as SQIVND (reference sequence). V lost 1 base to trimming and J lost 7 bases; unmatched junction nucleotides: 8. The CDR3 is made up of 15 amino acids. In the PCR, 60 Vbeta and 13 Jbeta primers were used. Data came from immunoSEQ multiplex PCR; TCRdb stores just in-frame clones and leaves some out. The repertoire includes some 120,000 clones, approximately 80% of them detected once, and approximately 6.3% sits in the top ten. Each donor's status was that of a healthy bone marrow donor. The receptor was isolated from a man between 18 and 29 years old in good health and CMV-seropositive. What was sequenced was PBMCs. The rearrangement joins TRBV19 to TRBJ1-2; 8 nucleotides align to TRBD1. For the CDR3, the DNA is TGTGCCAGTAGTATAGGGGGCCAGGGGGCACTTGGCTACACCTTC. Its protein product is CASSIGGQGALGYTF.